The 30 T cell receptor beta chains below were found in one sample sequenced in a study of shared clonotypes between healthy human individuals. Sequenced by immunoSEQ multiplex PCR; TCRdb stores in-frame clones only, minus some. The repertoire holds about 2.4 million clones, with more than 90% as singletons. The specimen was naive CD4+ T cells sorted from blood. Sample subset: CD45RA+ positively selected. These receptors were taken from a man younger than 35 in good health.

V gene TRBV19 combines with J gene TRBJ1-5; unclear D gene. Germline V lookup: CDR1 LNHDA, CDR2 SQIVND (reference sequence). The V end was cut by 0 bases, the J end by 4 bases, with 10 bases between. The CDR3 covers 15 residues. CDR3 DNA sequence: TGTGCCAGTAGTATAGAGGCCAGAGCAAATCAGCCCCAGCATTTT. Translated: CASSIEARANQPQHF. The complete variable domain, with remaining parts taken from reference TRBV19 and TRBJ1-5, reads DGGITQSPKYLFRKEGQNVTLSCEQNLNHDAMYWYRQDPGQGLRLIYYSQIVNDFQKGDIAEGYSVSREKKESFPLTVTSAQKNPTAFYLCASSIEARANQPQHFGDGTRLSIL.

This clone was picked up one time. J is TRBJ2-2 and V is TRBV2; tentatively, D is TRBD2 (5 bases). Germline V CDR1 and CDR2: SNHLY, FYNNEI. The V gene lost 7 bases and the J gene lost 4 bases, with 16 bases spanning the gap. The CDR3 extends over 15 amino acids. The CDR3 is CASNRATGSTGELFF. In DNA form, the CDR3 reads TGTGCCAGCAACCGGGCTACGGGGTCCACCGGGGAGCTGTTTTTT.

The rearrangement links TRBV6-1 to TRBJ2-5; 7 bases agree with TRBD1. CDR3 length equals 16 residues. In germline, CDR1 is MNHNS, CDR2 SASEGT. J was trimmed by 0 bases and V by 4 bases; bases with no gene match: 8. The CDR3 DNA is TGTGCCAGCAGTGGAGAGAGGGGGCCGTACCAAGAGACCCAGTACTTC. It codes for CASSGERGPYQETQYF.

The CDR3 loop reads CASSPGQIYGYTF. Written as DNA, the CDR3 is TGTGCCAGCAGCCCAGGACAGATCTATGGCTACACCTTC. This rearrangement joins TRBV6-5 to TRBJ1-2; perhaps TRBD1 as D (6 bases). Deletions cut 6 bases from V and 4 bases from J, with 12 bases between. Germline-derived CDR1 and CDR2 are MNHEY and SVGAGI. The CDR3 runs to 13 residues.

The chain has TRBV5-8 and TRBJ2-7, with D hard to call. CDR3 length: 12 residues. Trimming stripped 0 bases from V and 9 bases from J, with 10 bases between. CDR1 is SGHTS and CDR2 is YDEGEE in the germline V gene. The CDR3 is CASSLGISAQYF. In DNA form, the CDR3 reads TGTGCCAGCAGCTTGGGGATATCGGCGCAGTACTTC.

The genes are TRBV10-3 and TRBJ2-1, with 10 bases aligning to TRBD2. Germline values: CDR1 ENHRY, CDR2 SYGVKD. Losses at the gene ends were 6 bases for V and 7 bases for J; bases not matched to a gene: 6. This CDR3 is built from 14 residues. The CDR3 spells CAIRSGGALNEQFF. CDR3 nucleotide sequence: TGTGCCATCAGGAGCGGGGGGGCCTTAAATGAGCAGTTCTTC.

The CDR3 sequence is CASSTRQGSSYEQYF. In nucleotides, the CDR3 is TGTGCCAGCAGCACGCGACAGGGGAGCTCCTACGAGCAGTACTTC. The rearrangement uses TRBV7-6 and TRBJ2-7, with 8 bases lining up with TRBD1. The CDR3 is 15 amino acids. Germline V CDR1 and CDR2: SGHVS, FNYEAQ. V trimming: 5 bases; J trimming: 0 bases; junction bases outside the gene matches: 6.

The V call is TRBV5-4, the J call TRBJ2-2, with 11 bases that match TRBD2. The CDR3 consists of 15 residues. Germline V lookup: CDR1 SGHNT, CDR2 YYREEE (reference sequence). J lost 5 bases, V lost 4 bases, and 4 bases had no gene match. The CDR3 loop is CASSHSSGRTGELFF. As DNA, the CDR3 is TGTGCCAGCAGCCATTCTAGCGGGAGGACCGGGGAGCTGTTTTTT.

The genes are TRBV19 and TRBJ2-3; D gene ambiguous. Germline values: CDR1 LNHDA, CDR2 SQIVND (reference sequence). CDR3 length: 13 amino acids. Trimming took 8 bases from V and 1 from J, leaving 10 bases between them. The CDR3 DNA follows: TGTGCCAGTGTCGCTATGGGCACAGATACGCAGTATTTT. This encodes CASVAMGTDTQYF. The variable domain in full, with the rest retrieved from reference TRBV19 and TRBJ2-3, is DGGITQSPKYLFRKEGQNVTLSCEQNLNHDAMYWYRQDPGQGLRLIYYSQIVNDFQKGDIAEGYSVSREKKESFPLTVTSAQKNPTAFYLCASVAMGTDTQYFGPGTRLTVL.

The chain uses TRBV4-3 and TRBJ2-1, with 11 bases fitting TRBD2. In germline, CDR1 is LGHNA, CDR2 YSLEER. The CDR3 covers 18 residues. The ends lost 3 bases at V and 4 bases at J; junction bases unmatched: 11. The CDR3 DNA reads TGCGCCAGCAGCCACTCCCGGACCGGGACTAGCGGATACAATGAGCAGTTCTTC. Protein sequence: CASSHSRTGTSGYNEQFF.

The rearrangement joins TRBV5-1 to TRBJ1-6; 8 bases are shared with TRBD1. In germline, CDR1 is SGHRS, CDR2 YFSETQ. The junction had 6 bases not matched to a gene; V was cut back by 4 bases and J by 6 bases. CDR3 length: 15 residues. The chain's CDR3 is CASSTRTGPNSPLHF. DNA for the CDR3: TGCGCCAGCAGCACTAGGACAGGGCCTAATTCACCCCTCCACTTT. Complete variable domain (other parts from reference TRBV5-1 and TRBJ1-6): KAGVTQTPRYLIKTRGQQVTLSCSPISGHRSVSWYQQTPGQGLQFLFEYFSETQRNKGNFPGRFSGRQFSNSRSEMNVSTLELGDSALYLCASSTRTGPNSPLHFGNGTRLTVT.

This clone was detected only once. CDR3 bases: TGCGCCAGCAGCCCCGCTCCAGGGGAAACCTACGAGCAGTACTTC. As protein: CASSPAPGETYEQYF. The chain recombines TRBV5-1 with TRBJ2-7; possible D gene TRBD1, 6 bases. In germline, CDR1 is SGHRS, CDR2 YFSETQ. The CDR3 has 15 amino acids. The ends were cut back, 4 bases at V and 2 bases at J, with 16 bases in the middle.

The chain employs TRBV10-3 and TRBJ2-2; D unclear. In germline, CDR1 is ENHRY, CDR2 SYGVKD. The CDR3 extends over 12 amino acids. V was trimmed by 8 bases and J by 8 bases, leaving 12 bases between them. The CDR3 region has the DNA TGTGCCATCGCCCCGTCCAGGGGGGAGCTGTTTTTT. It codes for CAIAPSRGELFF.

The rearrangement links TRBV5-1 to TRBJ1-6, with 7 bases aligning to TRBD1. The V segment lost 2 bases and the J segment 7 bases; nucleotides outside the gene matches: 6. The germline V gene encodes CDR1 SGHRS and CDR2 YFSETQ. The CDR3 length is 15 residues. Here the CDR3 DNA reads TGCGCCAGCAGCTTCACACAGGGACAGAATTCACCCCTCCACTTT. This codes for CASSFTQGQNSPLHF. Together with reference TRBV5-1 and TRBJ1-6, the CDR3 gives the full variable domain: KAGVTQTPRYLIKTRGQQVTLSCSPISGHRSVSWYQQTPGQGLQFLFEYFSETQRNKGNFPGRFSGRQFSNSRSEMNVSTLELGDSALYLCASSFTQGQNSPLHFGNGTRLTVT.

This clone turned up a few times. V usage is TRBV27 and J usage is TRBJ1-6; D remains ambiguous. Germline CDR1 reads MNHEY; CDR2 reads SMNVEV (reference sequence). The CDR3 consists of 15 residues. Deletions cut 6 bases from V and 10 bases from J, with 19 bases between. The CDR3 region is CASRKRGSVGSPLHF. The CDR3 DNA follows: TGTGCCAGCAGGAAACGAGGGAGCGTGGGGTCACCCCTCCACTTT.

The chain couples TRBV6-5 to TRBJ1-6; D may be TRBD1 (5 bases). V dropped 5 bases and J dropped 9 bases, with 14 bases sitting between them. Germline V gene lookup returns CDR1 MNHEY and CDR2 SVGAGI. The length of the CDR3 is 14 residues. CDR3 bases: TGTGCCAGCAGTAGGGACGCAGAGGGTTCACCCCTCCACTTT. This codes for CASSRDAEGSPLHF.

The chain joins TRBV7-2 to TRBJ1-5; D unresolved. The germline V gene encodes CDR1 SGHTA and CDR2 FQGNSA. Trimming removed 0 bases at V and 3 bases at J, with 15 bases between. The CDR3 loop spans 17 amino acids. Written as DNA, the CDR3 is TGTGCCAGCAGCTTAGCATATAGGCTAGGTTCCAATCAGCCCCAGCATTTT. Translated: CASSLAYRLGSNQPQHF.

V is TRBV5-4 and J is TRBJ2-5, with 8 bases identical to TRBD2. Germline loops: CDR1 SGHNT, CDR2 YYREEE (reference sequence). V lost 4 bases, J lost 3 bases, and 5 bases stayed unmatched. This CDR3 is 14 amino acids long. DNA for the CDR3: TGTGCCAGCAGCCCGGGAGGGGGGGAAGAGACCCAGTACTTC. It yields the protein CASSPGGGEETQYF.

The chain has TRBV29-1 and TRBJ2-3; 8 bases map to TRBD1. V was pared by 4 bases and J by 5 bases, with 8 bases of the junction left unmatched. CDR3 length: 14 residues. Germline CDR1 is SQVTM and CDR2 is ANQGSEA. The CDR3 loop is CSVGKQGGGDTQYF. CDR3 nucleotide sequence: TGCAGCGTTGGGAAACAGGGGGGTGGAGATACGCAGTATTTT.

This clone was recorded only once. Distinct nucleotide sequences in the sample also encode this CDR3. The chain links TRBV5-1 to TRBJ2-3, with D maybe TRBD2 (6 bases). The CDR3 is 14 amino acids. Per the germline V gene, CDR1 is SGHRS and CDR2 is YFSETQ. Trimming cost V 2 bases and J 0 bases, with 7 bases left between them. The CDR3 sequence is CASSLGTSTDTQYF. The CDR3 coding sequence is TGCGCCAGCAGCTTAGGGACTAGCACAGATACGCAGTATTTT.

This chain uses TRBV9 with TRBJ2-2; 11 positions match TRBD1. The trim removed 2 bases at V and 7 bases at J, leaving 7 bases unmatched. The CDR3 totals 16 residues. Looked up from germline, CDR1 is SGDLS and CDR2 is YYNGEE. This CDR3 reads CASSVGQGAGIGELFF. The CDR3 region has the DNA TGTGCCAGCAGCGTTGGACAGGGGGCCGGGATCGGGGAGCTGTTTTTT.

The chain is built from TRBV11-2 and TRBJ1-2; 7 nucleotides match TRBD1. Trimming took 4 bases from V and 6 from J; bases not matched to a gene: 8. From germline, CDR1 is SGHAT and CDR2 FQNNGV. This CDR3 is 14 amino acids long. This CDR3 reads CASSSQQGTDGYTF. The CDR3 coding sequence is TGTGCCAGCAGCTCCCAACAGGGGACCGATGGCTACACCTTC.

The genes are TRBV7-2 and TRBJ1-5; the D gene is possibly TRBD1 (6 bases). The CDR3 has 15 residues. The ends were cut back, 4 bases at V and 3 bases at J, with 13 bases in the middle. Germline loops: CDR1 SGHTA, CDR2 FQGNSA. CDR3 DNA sequence: TGTGCCAGCAGCTCCCCCCACAGGGACAATCAGCCCCAGCATTTT. Amino acid sequence: CASSSPHRDNQPQHF.

This clone was recorded only once. The chain employs TRBV5-4 and TRBJ1-1, with no clear D. Germline-derived CDR1 and CDR2 are SGHNT and YYREEE (reference sequence). This CDR3 contains 13 residues. Trimming removed 1 base from V and 4 bases from J, with 8 bases in between. CDR3 nucleotides: TGTGCCAGCAGCTTGACAGTTACCACTGAAGCTTTCTTT. Translated: CASSLTVTTEAFF.

CDR3 in DNA: TGTGCCAGCAGTGAGCAGGCCGCGAACACCGGGGAGCTGTTTTTT. This sequence encodes CASSEQAANTGELFF. The chain recombines TRBV2 with TRBJ2-2, with D uncertain. This CDR3 is built from 15 residues. The germline gives CDR1 SNHLY, CDR2 FYNNEI. V lost 3 bases and J 0 bases, leaving 8 bases between the germline ends.

The chain combines TRBV7-9 with TRBJ1-1; possibly TRBD1 for D (6 bases). Germline lookup yields CDR1 SEHNR and CDR2 FQNEAQ (reference sequence). Between the trimmed V and J ends, which lost 2 bases and 0 bases, there was a span of 16 bases. This CDR3 has 17 residues. CDR3 nucleotides: TGTGCCAGCAGCTTACCCTCGGGGACACCTATGAACACTGAAGCTTTCTTT. This gives the protein CASSLPSGTPMNTEAFF.

The chain uses TRBV5-1 and TRBJ2-5; D ambiguous. Per the germline V gene, CDR1 is SGHRS and CDR2 is YFSETQ. Trimming took off 4 bases at V and 5 bases at J, with 12 bases between the two ends. The CDR3 extends over 13 amino acids. CDR3 coding DNA: TGCGCCAGCAGCCGGGCCCAGAAGGAGACCCAGTACTTC. Its protein is CASSRAQKETQYF.

This chain connects TRBV27 to TRBJ2-2; weak D call: TRBD2 (5 bases). The V end was cut by 5 bases, the J end by 1 base, with 11 bases between. The germline gives CDR1 MNHEY, CDR2 SMNVEV (reference sequence). The CDR3 contains 15 residues. This CDR3 reads CASSPAGRNTGELFF. CDR3 DNA sequence: TGTGCCAGCAGTCCCGCGGGCAGGAACACCGGGGAGCTGTTTTTT.

Comment on this clone: Its ends do not fully match the called genes, so a read error is possible. The V gene is TRBV6-1, the J gene TRBJ1-6; no reliable D call. Germline values: CDR1 MNHNS, CDR2 SASEGT. CDR3 length equals 13 residues. DNA for the CDR3: TGTGCCAGCAGTCAAGCGGGAAATTCACCCCTCCACTTT. Protein sequence: CASSQAGNSPLHF.

The rearrangement links TRBV5-1 to TRBJ1-4; 8 nucleotides match TRBD1. From germline, CDR1 is SGHRS and CDR2 YFSETQ. V was clipped by 0 bases and J by 0 bases; unmatched bases: 4. CDR3 length: 17 residues. The CDR3 DNA is TGCGCCAGCAGCTTGGGACAGGGGCCCACAACTAATGAAAAACTGTTTTTT. Translating gives CASSLGQGPTTNEKLFF. The full variable domain, its missing parts supplied by reference TRBV5-1 and TRBJ1-4, is KAGVTQTPRYLIKTRGQQVTLSCSPISGHRSVSWYQQTPGQGLQFLFEYFSETQRNKGNFPGRFSGRQFSNSRSEMNVSTLELGDSALYLCASSLGQGPTTNEKLFFGSGTQLSVL.